This T cell receptor (beta chain) stems from a study of identical twins. A remark on this clonotype: Its specificity is unknown.

Broader study findings: The authors noted that invariant MAIT and iNKT cells could partly confound zero-insertion analyses. Some out-of-frame alpha sequences were shared by twins, and these showed excess low generation probability.

MiXCR, applied by TCRdb to the 5' RACE reads, yields one record per CDR3 protein. The sample gives some 1,600,000 distinct CDR3 sequences, around 29% of which show up once; roughly 0.3% is in the top ten. Specimen: cord blood. The sequence was collected from a newborn girl in good health.

The CDR3 spells CSANARLRGSRAFF. The CDR3, as DNA: TGCAGTGCTAATGCCAGACTGCGAGGCAGTCGGGCTTTCTTT. This rearrangement joins TRBV20-1 to TRBJ1-1; D is ambiguous. Germline V gene lookup returns CDR1 DFQATT and CDR2 SNEGSKA (reference sequence). The length of the CDR3 is 14 residues. The germline V and J ends were trimmed by 4 bases and 11 bases, with 23 bases remaining between them.